Each of the 18 T cell receptor beta chains below was sequenced from the same sample in a study of tissue T cells after allogeneic stem cell transplantation. The data were produced by immunoSEQ multiplex PCR, yet TCRdb's version contains in-frame clones alone and is incomplete. Of several thousand clones in the sample, 35% to 50% were seen once. The time point is: mouse harvest day 7 after allogeneic transplant. Tail vein injection delivered 10^7 T-cell-depleted bone marrow cells and 10^6 splenic CD5+ T cells. The sample was skin. The origin of the receptors is a female BALB/c mouse given C57BL/6 T cells with graft-versus-host disease after an allogeneic hematopoietic cell transplant.

Worth noting for this clone: Gene labels here are mouse ones. The CDR3 extends 1 residue past the end of the read, so its final part is completed from the germline J gene. The rearrangement uses TRBV29 and TRBJ2-4; TRBD2 aligns across 10 bases. This CDR3 is built from 15 residues. Germline V lookup: CDR1 MSHET, CDR2 SYDVDS. After removal of 6 bases from V and 1 base from J, the junction contained 4 bases not matched to a gene. The sequenced part of the CDR3 DNA is TGTGCTAGCAGACCCGACTGGGGGGGTCAAAACACCTTGTAC. This gives the protein CASRPDWGGQNTLY. The whole CDR3 region reads CASRPDWGGQNTLYF.

A remark on this clone: The gene names here belong to mouse. The CDR3 goes on 1 residue after the read ends, and that part is filled in from the germline J gene. This sequence joins TRBV13-2 and TRBJ2-5, with 9 bases identical to TRBD2. CDR1 and CDR2 from the germline V gene are NNHNN and SYGAGS (reference sequence). CDR3 size: 15 residues. With V trimmed by 0 bases and J by 5 bases, 4 bases remained unmatched. This CDR3 is CASGDVGGARDTQYF. The CDR3 bases that were read are TGTGCCAGCGGTGATGTTGGGGGGGCGCGAGACACCCAGTAC.

The table lists this clone with a few counts. Gene names are mouse gene names. The read terminates 1 residue before the CDR3 end, so the remaining end is supplied by the germline J gene. The chain links TRBV13-2 to TRBJ1-4; 12 bases align to TRBD1. Germline CDR1 reads NNHNN; CDR2 reads SYGAGS (reference sequence). The trim removed 5 bases at V and 7 bases at J, leaving 0 bases unmatched. This CDR3 comprises 13 residues. The covered CDR3 bases are TGTGCCAGCGGGGGACAGGGGGCCGAAAGATTATTT. Translated: CASGGQGAERLF. The full CDR3 protein reads CASGGQGAERLFF.

Points on this clone: The listed genes are named as in mouse. The read finishes 1 residue shy of the CDR3 end, and the germline J gene is used to complete it. This chain joins TRBV26 and TRBJ2-4, with TRBD1 matching over 9 bases. This CDR3 region has 15 residues. Germline assignment: CDR1 KGHPV and CDR2 FQNQEV (reference sequence). With 6 bases clipped from V and 0 bases from J, the junction kept 4 bases outside the gene matches. This CDR3 reads CASSQQGASQNTLYF. CDR3 DNA (partial): TGTGCCAGCAGCCAACAGGGGGCTAGTCAAAACACCTTGTAC. The variable domain in full, completed from reference TRBV26 and TRBJ2-4, reads NSKVIQTPRYLVKGQGQKAKMRCIPEKGHPVVFWYQQNKNNEFKFLINFQNQEVLQQIDMTEKRFSAECPSNSPCSLEIQSSEAGDSALYLCASSQQGASQNTLYFGAGTRLSVL.

For this clone: Any gene name here is a mouse gene name. Read sequence stops 1 residue before the CDR3 end, and the germline J gene provides the missing end. V usage is TRBV3 and J usage is TRBJ2-2; D ambiguous. In germline, CDR1 is SNHLY, CDR2 FYNGKV (reference sequence). The CDR3 is 14 residues long. The germline V and J ends were trimmed by 5 bases and 0 bases, with 7 bases remaining between them. CDR3 sequence reads: CASSPRANTGQLYF. The CDR3 bases that were read are TGTGCCAGCAGCCCCCGGGCAAACACCGGGCAGCTCTAC.

About this clone itself: Genes and germline come from the mouse. The DNA ends 1 residue before the CDR3 does, and the rest of the CDR3 is filled in from the germline J gene. The rearrangement joins TRBV16 to TRBJ2-3; D unresolved. Germline V lookup: CDR1 SGHSA, CDR2 FRNQAP. The CDR3 covers 13 residues. V was shortened by 3 bases and J by 0 bases, with 4 bases between the two germline ends. CDR3 bases read: TGTGCAAGCAGCTTTACTAGTGCAGAAACGCTGTAT. Amino acid sequence: CASSFTSAETLY. The complete CDR3 sequence is CASSFTSAETLYF.

As for this clone: Gene names are the mouse ones. Read coverage stops 1 residue before the CDR3 terminus; the germline J gene supplies the remainder. The V and J genes are TRBV13-1 and TRBJ2-1; the match to TRBD2 covers 7 bases. Trimming cost V 2 bases and J 7 bases; bases outside gene matches: 3. CDR1 is NSHNY, CDR2 SYGAGN, per germline. The CDR3 sequence is 13 residues long. Incomplete CDR3 DNA: TGTGCCAGCAGTGAAGGTGGGGGGGCTGAGCAGTTC. Protein product: CASSEGGGAEQF. The complete CDR3 sequence is CASSEGGGAEQFF.

Only a few counts were recorded for this clone. All gene names here are mouse names. Coverage ceases 1 residue before the CDR3 finishes, and the germline J gene fills in the end. The J gene is TRBJ2-5, the V gene TRBV26; no firm D call. Per germline, CDR1 KGHPV and CDR2 FQNQEV (reference sequence). V was trimmed by 0 bases and J by 8 bases, leaving 9 bases between them. The CDR3 has 13 residues. CDR3: CASSLSGSGTQYF. The covered CDR3 bases are TGTGCCAGCAGTCTGTCCGGTTCGGGCACCCAGTAC.

This clone appeared a few times. The gene names here belong to mouse. The read gets to within 1 residue of the CDR3 end, and the germline J gene fills in the rest. This chain connects TRBV31 to TRBJ2-7; tentative D call: TRBD2 (6 bases). This CDR3 has 13 residues. The germline CDR1 and CDR2 sequences are GKSSPN and SITVG. V lost 5 bases, J lost 0 bases, and 11 bases lay in between. The sequenced CDR3 bases are TGTGCCTGGTCTGGGGTCTTCTCCTATGAACAGTAC. It yields the protein CAWSGVFSYEQY. The complete CDR3 reads CAWSGVFSYEQYF.

In the case of this clone: The germline and genes are mouse ones. The read falls 1 residue short of the CDR3 end, and the missing part is taken from the germline J gene. V gene TRBV26 combines with J gene TRBJ2-5; 9 bases map to TRBD2. Germline V lookup: CDR1 KGHPV, CDR2 FQNQEV (reference sequence). V was clipped by 4 bases and J by 6 bases; unmatched bases: 2. This CDR3 is 13 amino acids long. CDR3 DNA (partial): TGTGCCAGCAGTCCCGGGACTGGGGACACCCAGTAC. As protein: CASSPGTGDTQY. In full, the CDR3 is CASSPGTGDTQYF.

About this clone itself: Each gene name is a mouse one. The missing CDR3 end, 1 residue past where the read stops, is filled in from the germline J gene. The chain carries TRBV15 and TRBJ1-1, with D uncertain. The V gene lost 3 bases and the J gene lost 5 bases, with 7 bases spanning the gap. CDR1 is SGHND and CDR2 is FRSKSL in the germline V gene. The CDR3 covers 12 residues. The sequenced part of the CDR3 DNA is TGTGCCAGCAGTTTCGGCCAGACAGAAGTCTTC. Amino acids: CASSFGQTEVF. The CDR3 in full is CASSFGQTEVFF. The full variable domain, its missing parts supplied by reference TRBV15 and TRBJ1-1, is DAGVTQTPRHEVAEKGQTIILKCEPVSGHNDLFWYRQTKIQGLELLSYFRSKSLMEDGGAFKDRFKAEMLNSSFSTLKIQPTEPKDSAVYLCASSFGQTEVFFGKGTRLTVV.

To note about this clone: The gene symbols are mouse symbols. The read terminates 1 residue before the CDR3 end, so the remaining end is supplied by the germline J gene. The rearrangement uses TRBV26 and TRBJ1-1; D may be TRBD1 (6 bases). CDR3 length equals 14 residues. Per the germline V gene, CDR1 is KGHPV and CDR2 is FQNQEV (reference sequence). V dropped 4 bases and J dropped 0 bases, with 9 bases sitting between them. Partial CDR3 DNA: TGTGCCAGCAGTCCAAGGACAGCAAACACAGAAGTCTTC. Translated: CASSPRTANTEVF. In full, the CDR3 reads CASSPRTANTEVFF.

This clone was seen more than once but under ten times. Genes and germline come from the mouse. The CDR3 end is not reached by the read, which stops 1 residue before it; the germline J gene fills it in. The V and J genes are TRBV13-1 and TRBJ2-7; either TRBD1 or TRBD2 may supply D (7 bases each). CDR3 size: 15 residues. Germline V gene data show CDR1 as NSHNY and CDR2 as SYGAGN. V was shortened by 0 bases and J by 1 base, with 11 bases between the two germline ends. The CDR3 region is CASSDAGGGSYEQYF. Partial CDR3 DNA: TGTGCCAGCAGTGATGCAGGGGGGGGTTCCTATGAACAGTAC.

Remarks on this clone: All gene names here are mouse names. With the read ending 1 residue before the CDR3 end, the germline J gene is used to fill in that end. The chain joins TRBV2 to TRBJ2-7, with D uncertain. Trimming removed 0 bases from V and 0 bases from J, with 3 bases in between. The CDR3 spans 13 residues. CDR1 is LGHNA and CDR2 is YSYQKL in the germline V gene. CDR3 bases read: TGTGCCAGCAGCCAAGACAGCTCCTATGAACAGTAC. Translating gives CASSQDSSYEQY. The full CDR3 sequence reads CASSQDSSYEQYF.

A note on this clone: The gene symbols are mouse symbols. The missing CDR3 end, 1 residue past where the read stops, is filled in from the germline J gene. V and J are TRBV26 and TRBJ2-3; 9 nucleotides agree with TRBD1. The CDR3 loop spans 14 amino acids. Germline lookup yields CDR1 KGHPV and CDR2 FQNQEV (reference sequence). V was clipped by 6 bases and J by 3 bases; unmatched bases: 4. CDR3 protein: CASRLTGGAETLYF. The DNA read from the CDR3 is TGTGCCAGCAGGTTGACAGGGGGAGCAGAAACGCTGTAT.

By share of the sample, this clone is medium-sized. The listed genes are named as in mouse. The read ends 1 residue before the CDR3 terminus; that terminus is restored from the germline J gene. This chain joins TRBV19 and TRBJ2-7; TRBD2 matches at 9 bases. The J segment lost 7 bases and the V segment lost 2 bases, leaving 7 bases of the junction unmatched. The CDR3 sequence is 14 residues long. The germline gives CDR1 FNHDT, CDR2 SITEND (reference sequence). CDR3 region: CASSIRLGAREQYF. CDR3 bases read: TGTGCCAGCAGTATTAGACTGGGGGCGAGAGAACAGTAC.

This clone was observed a few times. Mouse gene names apply. From the germline J gene comes the end of the CDR3, since the read stops 1 residue before it. This chain connects TRBV19 to TRBJ2-2; no firm D call. Germline V gene lookup returns CDR1 FNHDT and CDR2 SITEND (reference sequence). The ends were cut back, 2 bases at V and 0 bases at J, with 5 bases in the middle. The CDR3 extends over 14 amino acids. Partial CDR3 DNA: TGTGCCAGCAGTATCAGAGCAAACACCGGGCAGCTCTAC. As protein: CASSIRANTGQLY. The CDR3 in full is CASSIRANTGQLYF.

This clone was counted between two and nine times. Germline and genes: mouse. The read finishes 1 residue shy of the CDR3 end, and the germline J gene is used to complete it. The chain joins TRBV4 to TRBJ2-1; TRBD2 matches at 7 bases. Germline V lookup: CDR1 LGHDT, CDR2 YNNKQL (reference sequence). Germline trimming cut 4 bases from V and 1 base from J; bases unmatched to any gene: 4. The CDR3 loop spans 15 amino acids. Partial CDR3 DNA: TGTGCCAGCAGCTTTTTACTGGGGAACTATGCTGAGCAGTTC. As protein: CASSFLLGNYAEQF. The whole CDR3 protein reads CASSFLLGNYAEQFF.